This T cell receptor beta chain comes out of a study of cytomegalovirus exposure and HLA in healthy donors. Primers included in the PCR were 60 Vbeta and 13 Jbeta primers. Clones were read by immunoSEQ multiplex PCR, and TCRdb kept only the in-frame ones, dropping some. The sample contains 95,000 to 150,000 clones, around 65% of which appear only once. This clone was seen more than once but under ten times. The antigen remains undetermined. Study-wide findings and caveats: As a later analysis revealed, the rate of TCR association differed by HLA locus, with DRB1 most and HLA-C fewest. Per a prior analysis, the majority of TCR beta V segments were productive roughly 87% or roughly 30% of the time.

The germline V gene has CDR1 SQVTM and CDR2 ANQGSEA. CDR3 size: 13 residues. Losses at the gene ends were 7 bases for V and 5 bases for J; bases not matched to a gene: 6. The sequenced sample consisted of PBMCs. The chain has TRBV29-1 and TRBJ2-7; 12 positions agree with TRBD1. The TCR comes from a man between 18 and 35 years old in good health and CMV-seronegative. The CDR3 region is CSAGTGGGNEQYF. In DNA form, the CDR3 reads TGCAGCGCCGGGACAGGGGGCGGAAACGAGCAGTACTTC.